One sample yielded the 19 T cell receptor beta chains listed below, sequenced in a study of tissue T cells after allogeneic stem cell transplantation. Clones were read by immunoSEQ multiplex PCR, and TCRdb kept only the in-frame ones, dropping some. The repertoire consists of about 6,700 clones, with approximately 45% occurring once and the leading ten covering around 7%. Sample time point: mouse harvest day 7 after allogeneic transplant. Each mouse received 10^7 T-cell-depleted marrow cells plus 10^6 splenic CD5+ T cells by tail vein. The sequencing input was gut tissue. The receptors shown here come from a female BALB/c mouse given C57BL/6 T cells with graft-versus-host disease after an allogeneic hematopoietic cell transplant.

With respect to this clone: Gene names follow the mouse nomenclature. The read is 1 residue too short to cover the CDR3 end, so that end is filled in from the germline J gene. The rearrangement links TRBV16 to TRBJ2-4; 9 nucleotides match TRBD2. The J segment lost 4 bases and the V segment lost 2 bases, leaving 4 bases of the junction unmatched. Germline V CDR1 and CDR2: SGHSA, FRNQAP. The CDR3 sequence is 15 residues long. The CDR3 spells CASSLTGGRENTLYF. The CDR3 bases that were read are TGTGCAAGCAGCTTAACTGGGGGGAGAGAAAACACCTTGTAC.

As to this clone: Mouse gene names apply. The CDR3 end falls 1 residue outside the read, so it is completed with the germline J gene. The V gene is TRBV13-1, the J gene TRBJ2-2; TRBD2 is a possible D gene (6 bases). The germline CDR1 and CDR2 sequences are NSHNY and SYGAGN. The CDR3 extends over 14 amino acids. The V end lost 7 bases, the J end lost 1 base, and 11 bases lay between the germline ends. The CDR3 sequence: CASHGTLNTGQLYF. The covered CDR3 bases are TGTGCCAGCCACGGGACTTTAAACACCGGGCAGCTCTAC.

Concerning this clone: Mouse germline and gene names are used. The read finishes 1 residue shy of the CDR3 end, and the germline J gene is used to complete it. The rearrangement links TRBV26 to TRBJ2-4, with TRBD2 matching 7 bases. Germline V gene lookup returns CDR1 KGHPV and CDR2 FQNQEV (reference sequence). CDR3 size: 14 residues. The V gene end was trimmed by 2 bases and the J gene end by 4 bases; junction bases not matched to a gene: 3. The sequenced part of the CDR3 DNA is TGTGCCAGCAGTCTGGGCGGGGGGGAAAACACCTTGTAC. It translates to CASSLGGGENTLY. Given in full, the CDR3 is CASSLGGGENTLYF.

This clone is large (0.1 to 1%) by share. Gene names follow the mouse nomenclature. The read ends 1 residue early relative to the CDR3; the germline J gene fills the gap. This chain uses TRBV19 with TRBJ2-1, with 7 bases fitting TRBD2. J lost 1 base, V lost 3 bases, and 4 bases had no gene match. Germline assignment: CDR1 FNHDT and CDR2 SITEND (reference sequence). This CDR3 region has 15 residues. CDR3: CASSNTGVNYAEQFF. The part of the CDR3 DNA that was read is TGTGCCAGCAGTAATACTGGGGTGAACTATGCTGAGCAGTTC.

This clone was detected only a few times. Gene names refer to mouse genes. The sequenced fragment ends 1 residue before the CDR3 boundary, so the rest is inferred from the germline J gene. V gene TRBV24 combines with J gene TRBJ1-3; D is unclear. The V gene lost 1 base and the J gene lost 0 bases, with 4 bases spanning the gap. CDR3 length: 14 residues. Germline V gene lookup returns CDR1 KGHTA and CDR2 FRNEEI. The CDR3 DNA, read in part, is TGTGCCAGCAGTCTGTTCAATTCTGGAAATACGCTCTAT. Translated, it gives CASSLFNSGNTLY. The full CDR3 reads CASSLFNSGNTLYF.

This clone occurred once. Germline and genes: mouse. The CDR3: CAWSQIANSDYTF. CDR3 DNA (partial): TGTGCCTGGAGCCAGATTGCAAACTCCGACTACACC. The rearrangement uses TRBV31 and TRBJ1-2; D uncertain. With the read ending 1 residue before the CDR3 end, the germline J gene is used to fill in that end. The CDR3 has 13 amino acids. Germline loops: CDR1 GKSSPN, CDR2 SITVG. V gave up 3 bases and J gave up 0 bases, with 8 bases separating them.

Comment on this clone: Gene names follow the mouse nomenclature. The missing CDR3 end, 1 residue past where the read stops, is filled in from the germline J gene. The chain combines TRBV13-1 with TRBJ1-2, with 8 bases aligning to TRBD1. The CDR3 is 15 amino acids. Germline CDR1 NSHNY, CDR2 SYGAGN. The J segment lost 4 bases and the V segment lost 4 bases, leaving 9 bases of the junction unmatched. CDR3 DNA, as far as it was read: TGTGCCAGCAGTCTCGTGACAGGGGCGGTCTCCGACTACACC. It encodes CASSLVTGAVSDYT. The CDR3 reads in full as CASSLVTGAVSDYTF.

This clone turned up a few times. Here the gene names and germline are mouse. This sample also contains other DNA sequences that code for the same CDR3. Partial CDR3 DNA: TGTGCCAGCAGCCCCAGCTCCTATGAACAGTAC. Translating it yields CASSPSSYEQY. The complete CDR3 reads CASSPSSYEQYF. This chain links TRBV3 with TRBJ2-7; no clear D. The CDR3 end is not reached by the read, which stops 1 residue before it; the germline J gene fills it in. V lost 5 bases and J lost 0, with 5 bases in between. The CDR3 is 12 amino acids. CDR1 is SNHLY, CDR2 FYNGKV, per germline (reference sequence). The variable domain in full, with the rest retrieved from reference TRBV3 and TRBJ2-7, is GPKVLQIPSHQIIDMGQMVTLNCDPVSNHLYFYWYKQILGQQMEFLVNFYNGKVMEKSKLFKDQFSVERPDGSYFTLKIQPTALEDSAVYFCASSPSSYEQYFGPGTRLTVL.

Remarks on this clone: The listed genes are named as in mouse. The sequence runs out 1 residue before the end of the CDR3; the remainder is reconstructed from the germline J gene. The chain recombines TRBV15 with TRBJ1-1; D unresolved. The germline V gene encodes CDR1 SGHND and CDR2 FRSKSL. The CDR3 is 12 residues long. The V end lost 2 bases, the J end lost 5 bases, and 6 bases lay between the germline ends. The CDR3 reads CASSLSQTEVFF. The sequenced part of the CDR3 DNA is TGTGCCAGCAGTTTAAGTCAGACAGAAGTCTTC. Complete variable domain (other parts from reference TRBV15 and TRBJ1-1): DAGVTQTPRHEVAEKGQTIILKCEPVSGHNDLFWYRQTKIQGLELLSYFRSKSLMEDGGAFKDRFKAEMLNSSFSTLKIQPTEPKDSAVYLCASSLSQTEVFFGKGTRLTVV.

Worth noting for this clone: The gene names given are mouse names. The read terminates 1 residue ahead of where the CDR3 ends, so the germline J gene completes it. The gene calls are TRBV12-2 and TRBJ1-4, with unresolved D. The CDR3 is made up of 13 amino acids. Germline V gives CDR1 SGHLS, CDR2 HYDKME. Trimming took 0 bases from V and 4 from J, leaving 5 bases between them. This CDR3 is CASSLGNNERLFF. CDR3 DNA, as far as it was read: TGTGCCAGCTCTCTCGGCAACAACGAAAGATTATTT.

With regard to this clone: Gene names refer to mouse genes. Partial CDR3 DNA: TGCTCCAGCAGTAGGACAGTTAACTATGCTGAGCAGTTC. It codes for CSSSRTVNYAEQF. The full CDR3 protein is CSSSRTVNYAEQFF. V usage is TRBV23 and J usage is TRBJ2-1; TRBD1 is the table's D call, not checked against the DNA. The read ends 1 residue early relative to the CDR3; the germline J gene fills the gap. Germline assignment: CDR1 KGHTA and CDR2 FQNQQP. The CDR3 length is 14 residues.

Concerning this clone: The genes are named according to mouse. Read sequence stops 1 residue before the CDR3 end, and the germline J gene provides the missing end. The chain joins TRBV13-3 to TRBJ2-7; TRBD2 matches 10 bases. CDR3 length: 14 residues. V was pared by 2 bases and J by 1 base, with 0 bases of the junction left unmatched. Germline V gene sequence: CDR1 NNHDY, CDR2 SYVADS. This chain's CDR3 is CASSETGGSYEQYF. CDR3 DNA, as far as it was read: TGTGCCAGCAGTGAGACTGGGGGGTCCTATGAACAGTAC.

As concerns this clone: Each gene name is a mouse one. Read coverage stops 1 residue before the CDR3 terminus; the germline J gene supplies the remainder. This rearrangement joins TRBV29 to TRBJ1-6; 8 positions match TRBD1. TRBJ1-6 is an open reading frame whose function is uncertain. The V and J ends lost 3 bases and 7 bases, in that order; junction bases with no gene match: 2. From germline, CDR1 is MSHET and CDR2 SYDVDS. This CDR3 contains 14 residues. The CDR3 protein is CASSFRGRNSPLYF. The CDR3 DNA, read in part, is TGTGCTAGCAGTTTCAGGGGGCGAAATTCGCCCCTCTAC.

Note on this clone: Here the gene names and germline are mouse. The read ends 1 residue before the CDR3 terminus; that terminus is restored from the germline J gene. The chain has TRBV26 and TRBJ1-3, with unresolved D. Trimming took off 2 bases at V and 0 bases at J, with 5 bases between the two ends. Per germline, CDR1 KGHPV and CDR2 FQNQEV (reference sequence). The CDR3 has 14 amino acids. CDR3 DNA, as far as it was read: TGTGCCAGCAGTCTGGACCCTTCTGGAAATACGCTCTAT. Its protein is CASSLDPSGNTLY. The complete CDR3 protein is CASSLDPSGNTLYF.

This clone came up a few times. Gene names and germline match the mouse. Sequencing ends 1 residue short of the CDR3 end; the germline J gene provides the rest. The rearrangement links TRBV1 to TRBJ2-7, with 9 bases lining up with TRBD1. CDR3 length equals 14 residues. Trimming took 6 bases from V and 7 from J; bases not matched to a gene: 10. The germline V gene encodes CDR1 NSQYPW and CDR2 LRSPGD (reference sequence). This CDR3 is CTCSPGTGSGEQYF. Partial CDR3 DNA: TGCACCTGCAGCCCCGGGACAGGGAGCGGGGAACAGTAC. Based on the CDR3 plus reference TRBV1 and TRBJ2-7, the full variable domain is VTLLEQNPRWRLVPRGQAVNLRCILKNSQYPWMSWYQQDLQKQLQWLFTLRSPGDKEVKSLPGADYLATRVTDTELRLQVANMSQGRTLYCTCSPGTGSGEQYFGPGTRLTVL.

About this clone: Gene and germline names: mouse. The DNA read from the CDR3 is TGTGCCAGCAGTCTGTCTGGGGATGCAGAAACGCTGTAT. Protein product: CASSLSGDAETLY. The whole CDR3 protein reads CASSLSGDAETLYF. The chain is built from TRBV26 and TRBJ2-3; D is perhaps TRBD2 (5 bases). The read ends 1 residue early relative to the CDR3; the germline J gene fills the gap. The CDR3 runs to 14 residues. Germline V gene lookup returns CDR1 KGHPV and CDR2 FQNQEV (reference sequence). Trimming stripped 0 bases from V and 2 bases from J, with 6 bases between.

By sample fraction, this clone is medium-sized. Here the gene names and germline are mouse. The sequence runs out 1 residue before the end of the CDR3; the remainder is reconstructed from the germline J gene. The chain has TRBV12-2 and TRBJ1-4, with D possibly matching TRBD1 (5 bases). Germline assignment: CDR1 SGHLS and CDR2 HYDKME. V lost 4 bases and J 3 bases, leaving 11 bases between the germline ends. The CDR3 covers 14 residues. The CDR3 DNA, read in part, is TGTGCCAGCTCCCCGGGGGGAGCCAACGAAAGATTATTT. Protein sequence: CASSPGGANERLF. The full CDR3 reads CASSPGGANERLFF.

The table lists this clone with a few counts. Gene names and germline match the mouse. CDR3 protein: CASSLEGGTEVFF. The sequenced part of the CDR3 DNA is TGTGCCAGCAGTTTGGAGGGCGGCACAGAAGTCTTC. V is TRBV15 and J is TRBJ1-1; D call uncertain. Read sequence stops 1 residue before the CDR3 end, and the germline J gene provides the missing end. Germline CDR1 reads SGHND; CDR2 reads FRSKSL. The V end was cut by 3 bases, the J end by 4 bases, with 9 bases between. CDR3 length: 13 amino acids. Supplemented by reference TRBV15 and TRBJ1-1, the full variable domain reads DAGVTQTPRHEVAEKGQTIILKCEPVSGHNDLFWYRQTKIQGLELLSYFRSKSLMEDGGAFKDRFKAEMLNSSFSTLKIQPTEPKDSAVYLCASSLEGGTEVFFGKGTRLTVV.

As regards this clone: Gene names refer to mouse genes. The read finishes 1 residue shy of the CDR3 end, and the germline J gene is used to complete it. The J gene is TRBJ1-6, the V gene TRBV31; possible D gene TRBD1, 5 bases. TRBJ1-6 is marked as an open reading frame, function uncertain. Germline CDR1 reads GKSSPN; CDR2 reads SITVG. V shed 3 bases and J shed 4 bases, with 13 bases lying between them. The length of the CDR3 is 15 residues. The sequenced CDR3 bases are TGTGCCTGGAGCCCGACAGCGACTTATAATTCGCCCCTCTAC. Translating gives CAWSPTATYNSPLY. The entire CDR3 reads CAWSPTATYNSPLYF.